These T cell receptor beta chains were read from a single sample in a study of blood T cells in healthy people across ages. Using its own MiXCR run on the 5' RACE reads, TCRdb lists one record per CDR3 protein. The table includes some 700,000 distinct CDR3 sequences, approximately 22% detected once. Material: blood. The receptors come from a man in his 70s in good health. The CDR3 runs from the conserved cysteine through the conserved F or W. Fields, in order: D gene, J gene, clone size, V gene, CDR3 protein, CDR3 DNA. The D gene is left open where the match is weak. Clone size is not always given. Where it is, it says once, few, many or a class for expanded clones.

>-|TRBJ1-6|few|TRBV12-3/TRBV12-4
CASSLGSTNSPLHF
TGTGCCAGCAGTTTGGGGTCCACGAATTCACCCCTCCACTTT
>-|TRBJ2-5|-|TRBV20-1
CSAERATEGGETQYF
TGCAGTGCGGAGAGAGCCACGGAGGGAGGAGAGACCCAGTACTTC
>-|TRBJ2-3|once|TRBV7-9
CASSLVGQAGNTDTQYF
TGTGCCAGCAGCTTAGTTGGGCAGGCAGGTAACACAGATACGCAGTATTTT
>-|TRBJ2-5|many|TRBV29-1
CSVLRGRQETQYF
TGCAGCGTTCTCCGGGGTAGGCAAGAGACCCAGTACTTC
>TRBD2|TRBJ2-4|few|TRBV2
CASSDRGLDFRNIQYF
TGTGCCAGCAGTGATCGGGGACTAGATTTTAGAAACATTCAGTACTTC
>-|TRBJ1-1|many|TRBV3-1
CASSSTGGVGTEAFF
TGTGCCAGCAGCTCAACCGGGGGGGTCGGCACTGAAGCTTTCTTT
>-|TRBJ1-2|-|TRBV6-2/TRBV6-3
CASSYSMVRRGANYGYTF
TGTGCCAGCAGTTACTCGATGGTCCGTAGAGGGGCGAACTATGGCTACACCTTC
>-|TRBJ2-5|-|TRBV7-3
CASSLYGWEETQYF
TGTGCCAGCAGCTTATATGGGTGGGAAGAGACCCAGTACTTC
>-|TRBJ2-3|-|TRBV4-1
CASSQDYDYPSYF
TGCGCCAGCAGCCAAGATTATGACTATCCCTCGTATTTT
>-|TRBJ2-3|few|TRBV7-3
CASSPVLGGMTDTQYF
TGTGCCAGCAGCCCCGTCCTGGGCGGGATGACAGATACGCAGTATTTT
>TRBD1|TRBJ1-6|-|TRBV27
CASSLWDRASPLHF
TGTGCCAGCAGTCTATGGGACAGGGCTTCACCCCTCCACTTT
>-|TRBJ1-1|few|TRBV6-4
CASSDQGGTLLFF
TGTGCCAGCAGTGATCAGGGCGGAACCTTATTGTTCTTT
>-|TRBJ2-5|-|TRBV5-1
CASSLGGVEETQYF
TGCGCCAGCAGCTTGGGCGGGGTTGAAGAGACCCAGTACTTC
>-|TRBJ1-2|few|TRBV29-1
CSVEGTFYGYTF
TGCAGCGTTGAGGGCACCTTCTATGGCTACACCTTC